These 16 T cell receptor beta chains came from one sample sequenced in a study of shared clonotypes between healthy human individuals. Assay: immunoSEQ multiplex PCR; the TCRdb copy retains only in-frame clones and omits some. The data hold roughly 700,000 clones, with around 67% observed a single time. Sequenced: memory CD4+ T cells sorted from blood. Subset specified: CD45RA-negative fraction. These receptors originate from a woman in her 30s in good health.

This clone was detected only a few times. The V gene is TRBV5-1, the J gene TRBJ2-3; tentatively, D is TRBD1 or TRBD2 (6 bases each). V gave up 4 bases and J gave up 0 bases, with 15 bases separating them. Germline V gives CDR1 SGHRS, CDR2 YFSETQ. This CDR3 has 16 residues. As DNA, the CDR3 is TGCGCCAGCAGCAACCGGGGGCAGACTAGCACAGATACGCAGTATTTT. Its translation is CASSNRGQTSTDTQYF.

This chain joins TRBV28 and TRBJ2-7; D remains unclear. The CDR3 loop spans 12 amino acids. Germline CDR1 MDHEN, CDR2 SYDVKM. V was pared by 2 bases and J by 2 bases, with 4 bases between. CDR3 residues: CASSLMTYEQYF. The CDR3, as DNA: TGTGCCAGCAGTTTAATGACCTACGAGCAGTACTTC.

The rearrangement joins TRBV6-6 to TRBJ1-2; tentative D call: TRBD1 (6 bases). CDR3 length: 14 residues. V lost 11 bases and J lost 2, with 18 bases in between. Germline V gene sequence: CDR1 MNHNY, CDR2 SVGAGI (reference sequence). This CDR3 reads CAVATGNSNYGYTF. In DNA form, the CDR3 reads TGTGCCGTGGCCACAGGGAACTCGAACTATGGCTACACCTTC.

The rearrangement uses TRBV9 and TRBJ2-4; tentative D call: TRBD2 (5 bases). V lost 3 bases to trimming and J lost 7 bases, with 14 bases between them. Germline CDR1 and CDR2: SGDLS and YYNGEE. This CDR3 region has 14 residues. CDR3 DNA: TGTGCCAGCAGCGGCGGGTCGCCCGGGAACATTCAGTACTTC. Its protein product is CASSGGSPGNIQYF.

V and J are TRBV6-6 and TRBJ2-7; either TRBD1 or TRBD2 may fit D (6 bases each). The germline CDR1 and CDR2 sequences are MNHNY and SVGAGI (reference sequence). The V end lost 0 bases, the J end lost 0 bases, and 12 bases lay between the germline ends. This CDR3 is built from 16 residues. This CDR3 is CASSYSIADSSYEQYF. As DNA, the CDR3 is TGTGCCAGCAGTTACTCGATAGCGGACAGCTCCTACGAGCAGTACTTC.

V is TRBV10-2 and J is TRBJ2-7; tentative D call: TRBD2 (5 bases). Germline-derived CDR1 and CDR2 are WSHSY and SAAADI. This CDR3 spans 16 amino acids. V gave up 5 bases and J gave up 2 bases, with 19 bases separating them. This CDR3 reads CASSPAEEVYAYEQYF. The CDR3 coding sequence is TGCGCCAGCAGTCCCGCCGAGGAGGTGTACGCCTACGAGCAGTACTTC.

The J gene is TRBJ2-1, the V gene TRBV5-1; possibly TRBD2 for D (5 bases). V was clipped by 5 bases and J by 0 bases, with 15 bases between them. Per germline, CDR1 SGHRS and CDR2 YFSETQ. This CDR3 has 16 amino acids. The DNA for the CDR3 is TGCGCCAGCAGTTATGCTGGAGGACTCTCCTACAATGAGCAGTTCTTC. Encoded protein: CASSYAGGLSYNEQFF.

This clone was detected only a few times. V and J are TRBV28 and TRBJ1-1; no firm D call. Trimming cost V 4 bases and J 1 base, with 7 bases left between them. CDR3 length: 13 amino acids. Germline V CDR1 and CDR2: MDHEN, SYDVKM. The CDR3: CASSSPANTEAFF. The CDR3 DNA is TGTGCCAGCAGTTCACCAGCGAACACTGAAGCTTTCTTT.

The chain couples TRBV5-1 to TRBJ2-7; 10 nucleotides line up with TRBD2. After removal of 4 bases from V and 2 bases from J, the junction contained 6 bases not matched to a gene. The length of the CDR3 is 15 residues. Germline values: CDR1 SGHRS, CDR2 YFSETQ. The CDR3 spells CASSHGSGRAYEQYF. CDR3 nucleotide sequence: TGCGCCAGCAGCCATGGGAGCGGGAGGGCCTACGAGCAGTACTTC.

The chain links TRBV7-6 to TRBJ2-5; D remains unclear. The DNA matches TRBJ2-7 better at its end, which makes the J call doubtful. Germline V gene lookup returns CDR1 SGHVS and CDR2 FNYEAQ. CDR3 length equals 14 residues. The CDR3 sequence: CASSLAPASYEQYF. The DNA of the CDR3 is TGTGCCAGCAGCTTAGCTCCCGCAAGCTACGAGCAGTACTTC.

This chain links TRBV30 with TRBJ1-1, with D perhaps TRBD1 (5 bases). Between the trimmed V and J ends, which lost 3 bases and 11 bases, there was a span of 19 bases. CDR3 length: 13 residues. Germline V CDR1 and CDR2: GTSNPN, SVGIG (reference sequence). CDR3 nucleotide sequence: TGTGCCTGGAGCGTCCAGGGAAGGCCCATGGCTTTCTTT. Translating gives CAWSVQGRPMAFF. The variable domain in full, with the rest retrieved from reference TRBV30 and TRBJ1-1, is SQTIHQWPATLVQPVGSPLSLECTVEGTSNPNLYWYRQAAGRGLQLLFYSVGIGQISSEVPQNLSASRPQDRQFILSSKKLLLSDSGFYLCAWSVQGRPMAFFGQGTRLTVV.

CDR3 sequence: CASSFALAKNYGYTF. DNA for the CDR3: TGTGCCAGCAGTTTTGCCCTAGCCAAAAACTATGGCTACACCTTC. V usage is TRBV28 and J usage is TRBJ1-2; the D is unclear. There are 15 residues in the CDR3. CDR1 and CDR2 (germline): MDHEN, SYDVKM. V gave up 3 bases and J gave up 2 bases, with 13 bases separating them.

This clone came up once. The genes are TRBV23-1 and TRBJ2-5; 9 bases are shared with TRBD2. TRBV23-1 has ORF status, its function being uncertain. V was clipped by 10 bases and J by 3 bases; unmatched bases: 6. The CDR3 contains 13 residues. The CDR3 DNA follows: TGCGCCATCCAGCGGGAGGCTAAAGAGACCCAGTACTTC. Translation: CAIQREAKETQYF.

The rearrangement links TRBV5-1 to TRBJ2-6, with 7 nucleotides matching TRBD1. CDR3 length: 18 amino acids. Germline V gene lookup returns CDR1 SGHRS and CDR2 YFSETQ. V was clipped by 7 bases and J by 0 bases; unmatched bases: 13. In DNA, the CDR3 is TGCGCCAGCGGGGGCCGGGACAGCTCAATCTCTGGGGCCAACGTCCTGACTTTC. Translating it yields CASGGRDSSISGANVLTF.

The chain combines TRBV28 with TRBJ1-1, with 8 bases aligning to TRBD1. V lost 2 bases to trimming and J lost 8 bases; unmatched junction nucleotides: 13. Germline V CDR1 and CDR2: MDHEN, SYDVKM. The CDR3 is made up of 16 amino acids. This CDR3 reads CASSLASDRGLREAFF. The CDR3 DNA follows: TGTGCCAGCAGTTTAGCGTCAGACAGGGGCCTCCGCGAAGCTTTCTTT.

Comments on this clone: Other DNA sequences of this sample code for an identical CDR3. J is TRBJ1-1 and V is TRBV18; no clear D gene. This CDR3 has 13 residues. The germline V gene has CDR1 KGHSH and CDR2 LQKENI. Trimming took off 4 bases at V and 0 bases at J, with 6 bases between the two ends. This chain's CDR3 is CASSLRMNTEAFF. Written as DNA, the CDR3 is TGTGCCAGCTCACTGAGGATGAACACTGAAGCTTTCTTT. Together with reference TRBV18 and TRBJ1-1, the CDR3 gives the full variable domain: NAGVMQNPRHLVRRRGQEARLRCSPMKGHSHVYWYRQLPEEGLKFMVYLQKENIIDESGMPKERFSAEFPKEGPSILRIQQVVRGDSAAYFCASSLRMNTEAFFGQGTRLTVV.